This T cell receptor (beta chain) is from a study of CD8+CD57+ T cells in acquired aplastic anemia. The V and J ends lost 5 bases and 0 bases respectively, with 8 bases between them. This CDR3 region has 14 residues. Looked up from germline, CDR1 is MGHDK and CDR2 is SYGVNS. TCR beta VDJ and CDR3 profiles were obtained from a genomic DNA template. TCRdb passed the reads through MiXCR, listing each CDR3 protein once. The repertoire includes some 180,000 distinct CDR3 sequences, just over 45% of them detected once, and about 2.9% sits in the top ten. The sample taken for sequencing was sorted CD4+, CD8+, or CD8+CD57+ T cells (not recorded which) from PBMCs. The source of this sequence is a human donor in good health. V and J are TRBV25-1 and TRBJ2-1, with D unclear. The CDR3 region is CASSQVNSYNEQFF. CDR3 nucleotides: TGTGCCAGCAGTCAGGTAAACTCCTACAATGAGCAGTTCTTC.